The rows below give T cell receptor beta chains drawn from one sample of a study of cytomegalovirus exposure and HLA in healthy donors. The repertoire was sequenced with immunoSEQ multiplex PCR; TCRdb's copy has only in-frame clones and lacks some. The sample yields about 110,000 clones, 75% seen once. The sequenced sample consisted of PBMCs. These receptors originate from a male donor in good health and CMV-seropositive. The CDR3 runs from the conserved cysteine through the conserved F or W. D genes are given only for firm matches. Rows give clone size only sometimes, using once, few, many, or a class for an expanded clone.

CDR3 DNA | CDR3 protein | V gene | clone size | D gene | CDR3 length | J gene
TGTGCCAGCAGTGAAACGACAGTTAATCAGCCCCAGAATTTT | CASSETTVNQPQNF | TRBV2 | - | - | 14 | TRBJ1-5
TGTGCCAGCAGTTTTGGGCCCTATCCTAATTCACCCCTCCACTTT | CASSFGPYPNSPLHF | TRBV5-6 | - | - | 15 | TRBJ1-6
TGTGCCAGCAGTCCCCGACAGGGGGAGACCCAGTACTTC | CASSPRQGETQYF | TRBV28 | - | TRBD1 | 13 | TRBJ2-5
TGTGCCAGCAGTTCCACTAGCGGGAGGCGAAATGAGCAGTTCTTC | CASSSTSGRRNEQFF | TRBV6-5 | - | TRBD2 | 15 | TRBJ2-1
TGTGCCAGCAGCGAGGTGGCATCAAATCAGCCCCAGCATTTT | CASSEVASNQPQHF | TRBV2 | - | - | 14 | TRBJ1-5
TGTGCCAGCAGCCAAGAGAAGGGGGCGCCTGAAAAACTGTTTTTT | CASSQEKGAPEKLFF | TRBV4-2 | - | TRBD1 | 15 | TRBJ1-4
TGTGCCATCAGTGGGACAGGGGACTCCTACGAGCAGTACTTC | CAISGTGDSYEQYF | TRBV10-3 | - | TRBD1 | 14 | TRBJ2-7
TGTGCCAGCAGCGAAAGGGGCGCTGAAGCTTTCTTT | CASSERGAEAFF | TRBV7-9 | - | - | 12 | TRBJ1-1
TGTGCCAGCACGCCGGGATACGAGCAGTACTTC | CASTPGYEQYF | TRBV2 | - | - | 11 | TRBJ2-7
TGTGCCAGCAGTTTTACTAGCGGGATGTTAGCAGATACGCAGTATTTT | CASSFTSGMLADTQYF | TRBV27 | - | TRBD2 | 16 | TRBJ2-3
TGTGCCAGCAGTTACCCCCGGGACAGCTATGGCTACACCTTC | CASSYPRDSYGYTF | TRBV28 | - | TRBD1 | 14 | TRBJ1-2
TGTGCCAGCAGCTTATCTCCCGCCAGGGCGAACACCGGGGAGCTGTTTTTT | CASSLSPARANTGELFF | TRBV7-9 | - | - | 17 | TRBJ2-2
TGTGCCAGCAGTGGGGACAGGGGCTACCACGAGCAGTACTTC | CASSGDRGYHEQYF | TRBV2 | - | TRBD1 | 14 | TRBJ2-7
TGTGCCAGCAGCCAGCCCGAGACAGGGGACGTTGAGCAGTTCTTC | CASSQPETGDVEQFF | TRBV9 | - | TRBD1 | 15 | TRBJ2-1
TGTGCCAGCAGTTTTCAACAGGGAATTGAAGCTTTCTTT | CASSFQQGIEAFF | TRBV27 | - | - | 13 | TRBJ1-1
TGTGCCAGCAGTCAGGGACTAGCGGGAACCCAAGAGACCCAGTACTTC | CASSQGLAGTQETQYF | TRBV28 | - | TRBD2 | 16 | TRBJ2-5
TGCAGCGTCTCCGCAGGGTTAAACACCGGGGAGCTGTTTTTT | CSVSAGLNTGELFF | TRBV29-1 | - | - | 14 | TRBJ2-2
TGCAGTGCTAGCCCTTGTGAAGCTTTCTTT | CSASPCEAFF | TRBV20-1 | - | - | 10 | TRBJ1-1
TGCAGCGCCGAGGGGGTGGGGGAAAAACTGTTTTTT | CSAEGVGEKLFF | TRBV29-1 | few | - | 12 | TRBJ1-4
TGTGCCAGCAGTTCGACAGGGGTAGGTGAAGCTTTCTTT | CASSSTGVGEAFF | TRBV28 | - | TRBD1 | 13 | TRBJ1-1
TGTGCCAGCAGGAGGGGAGGACAGGGAGGCACTGAAGCTTTCTTT | CASRRGGQGGTEAFF | TRBV11-1 | - | TRBD1 | 15 | TRBJ1-1
TGTGCCAGCACCCGGACAGCGCTATACAATGAGCAGTTCTTC | CASTRTALYNEQFF | TRBV28 | - | - | 14 | TRBJ2-1
TGTGCCAGCAGCTTGCAGATTACCACAGATACGCAGTATTTT | CASSLQITTDTQYF | TRBV5-5 | - | - | 14 | TRBJ2-3
TGCAGCGTTGACTCCGGGACAGGTGCCGGGGAGCTGTTTTTT | CSVDSGTGAGELFF | TRBV29-1 | - | TRBD1 | 14 | TRBJ2-2
TGTGCCAGCAGTGAGGGGGCCCGTTATTCACCCCTCCACTTT | CASSEGARYSPLHF | TRBV2 | - | - | 14 | TRBJ1-6
TGTGCCAGCTCACCGCGTGCCACAGCCGGGACTGCCAGCTCCTATAATTCACCCCTCCACTTT | CASSPRATAGTASSYNSPLHF | TRBV18 | - | - | 21 | TRBJ1-6
TGTGCCAGCAGTGCGTCAGACAAGAGCTCCTACGAGCAGTACTTC | CASSASDKSSYEQYF | TRBV25-1 | - | - | 15 | TRBJ2-7
TGTGCCAGCAGTTTGAGGTATGAGCAGTTCTTC | CASSLRYEQFF | TRBV28 | - | - | 11 | TRBJ2-1
TGCGCCAGCAGCCAAGTCTCCGGTTACAATGAGCAGTTCTTC | CASSQVSGYNEQFF | TRBV4-3 | - | - | 14 | TRBJ2-1
TGTGCCAGCAGCTTATTCGAGACAGGGAGTCGTTCAGATCAGCCCCAGCATTTT | CASSLFETGSRSDQPQHF | TRBV7-6 | - | TRBD1 | 18 | TRBJ1-5
TGCGCCAGCAGCTTGGGGCTGGGGGGAGATTATGGCTACACCTTC | CASSLGLGGDYGYTF | TRBV5-1 | once | - | 15 | TRBJ1-2
TGCGCCAGCAGCTTGACCGACAGGGGTAACAATGAGCAGTTCTTC | CASSLTDRGNNEQFF | TRBV5-1 | - | TRBD1 | 15 | TRBJ2-1
TGTGCCAGCAGTCGGAGTTATGGAAACTATGGCTACACCTTC | CASSRSYGNYGYTF | TRBV6-5 | - | - | 14 | TRBJ1-2
TGTGCCAGCAGTTACTCGGGCGACAGGGGAAACATTCAGTACTTC | CASSYSGDRGNIQYF | TRBV6-6 | - | TRBD1 | 15 | TRBJ2-4
TGTGCCATCAGTGAGCCCCCCGGGGGAGGGGGGAACACTGAAGCTTTCTTT | CAISEPPGGGGNTEAFF | TRBV10-3 | few | - | 17 | TRBJ1-1
TGCGCCAGCAGCTTGGACGGGTCAACTAATGAAAAACTGTTTTTT | CASSLDGSTNEKLFF | TRBV5-1 | - | - | 15 | TRBJ1-4
TGTGCCAGTAGCGGAGCGGGGGGCGTCCGAGATACGGGTTACGAGCAGTACTTC | CASSGAGGVRDTGYEQYF | TRBV19 | - | TRBD2 | 18 | TRBJ2-7
TGTGCCAGCAGCTTATTGGGGGGGCAGGGGTTCAATGAGCAGTTCTTC | CASSLLGGQGFNEQFF | TRBV13 | - | - | 16 | TRBJ2-1
TGTGCCAGCAGTAGGACAGGGACGGCCGACTATGGCTACACCTTC | CASSRTGTADYGYTF | TRBV2 | - | TRBD1 | 15 | TRBJ1-2
TGCGCCAGCAGCCAAGAACGCCCATCGGGCAATCAGCCCCAGCATTTT | CASSQERPSGNQPQHF | TRBV4-3 | - | - | 16 | TRBJ1-5
TGCGCCAGCAGTGAGCTAGCACCCAGCTACGAGCAGTACTTC | CASSELAPSYEQYF | TRBV10-2 | - | - | 14 | TRBJ2-7
TGTGCCAGCAGCTTAGGGGACAGCTCCTACGAGCAGTACTTC | CASSLGDSSYEQYF | TRBV7-2 | - | TRBD1 | 14 | TRBJ2-7
TGTGCCAGCAGTGATGGGGGGGGGCGGGGTGGCTACACCTTC | CASSDGGGRGGYTF | TRBV6-1 | - | - | 14 | TRBJ1-2
TGTGCCAGCAGCATTTTCCGACTAGCGGGAGAGACCCAGTACTTC | CASSIFRLAGETQYF | TRBV14 | - | TRBD2 | 15 | TRBJ2-5
TGTGCCAGCAGCTTCCGCCAGGGCTACGAGCAGTACTTC | CASSFRQGYEQYF | TRBV7-6 | once | - | 13 | TRBJ2-7
TGTGCCAGCAGTTACTTGCCGGGACAGGCCAACACTGAAGCTTTCTTT | CASSYLPGQANTEAFF | TRBV6-5 | - | TRBD1 | 16 | TRBJ1-1
TGTGCCAGCAGTCGACAGGGGGGGGTATACGAGCAGTACTTC | CASSRQGGVYEQYF | TRBV25-1 | - | TRBD1 | 14 | TRBJ2-7
TGTGCCAGCAGTTACAACAGGAACACTGAAGCTTTCTTT | CASSYNRNTEAFF | TRBV6-5 | - | - | 13 | TRBJ1-1
TGCGCCAGCAGCCAAGACCCGGGGGGGTATTTCTCCCACGAGCAGTACTTC | CASSQDPGGYFSHEQYF | TRBV4-1 | - | TRBD2 | 17 | TRBJ2-7
TGTGCCTGGGATCTAGCGGCGCGGGATACGCAGTATTTT | CAWDLAARDTQYF | TRBV30 | - | TRBD2 | 13 | TRBJ2-3
TGTGCCAGCAGTTTAGGTACAGGAAGGAGCAATCAGCCCCAGCATTTT | CASSLGTGRSNQPQHF | TRBV28 | few | - | 16 | TRBJ1-5
TGTGCCAGCAGCCCCCTCATCGGGACTAGCGGGATTGAGCAGTACTTC | CASSPLIGTSGIEQYF | TRBV14 | - | TRBD2 | 16 | TRBJ2-7
TGTGCCAGCAGCGGGACAGGGCCGGCCTACGAGCAGTACTTC | CASSGTGPAYEQYF | TRBV9 | few | TRBD1 | 14 | TRBJ2-7
TGTGCCAGCAGTCCGGCAGGGGGCAGATACGAGCAGTACTTC | CASSPAGGRYEQYF | TRBV25-1 | - | TRBD1 | 14 | TRBJ2-7
TGTGCCAGCAGTTTACTCCAGGATACGCAGTATTTT | CASSLLQDTQYF | TRBV28 | - | - | 12 | TRBJ2-3